The rows below give T cell receptor beta chains drawn from one sample of a study of cytomegalovirus exposure and HLA in healthy donors. The assay was immunoSEQ multiplex PCR, and TCRdb's table has in-frame clones only and misses some. The sample consists of roughly 100,000 clones, roughly 80% of them appearing once. Source material: PBMCs. These receptors were taken from a man in his fifties in good health and CMV-seropositive. Both conserved end residues are part of each CDR3. The D gene is left open where the match is weak. Size values are once, few and many counts, or a class for expanded clones, and some rows have none.

CDR3	DNA	size	D	V	J
CASSLAEGVQETQYF	TGTGCCAGCAGCTTAGCGGAGGGAGTTCAAGAGACCCAGTACTTC	few	.	TRBV7-8	TRBJ2-5
CASSSAGGAVQGTQYF	TGTGCCAGCAGCTCCGCCGGGGGGGCAGTTCAAGGGACCCAGTACTTC	once	TRBD2	TRBV7-6	TRBJ2-5
CASSEGLAPYEQYF	TGTGCCAGCAGTGAGGGACTCGCCCCCTACGAGCAGTACTTC	.	.	TRBV5-4	TRBJ2-7
CASSPLAAEQFF	TGTGCCAGCTCACCCCTAGCGGCTGAGCAGTTCTTC	.	TRBD2	TRBV18	TRBJ2-1
CASIRQSSYEQYF	TGTGCCAGCATCCGACAGAGCTCCTACGAGCAGTACTTC	few	.	TRBV27	TRBJ2-7
CASSPGTGFRTNQPQHF	TGTGCCAGCAGTCCCGGGACAGGGTTTAGGACCAATCAGCCCCAGCATTTT	.	TRBD1	TRBV27	TRBJ1-5
CASSSYSGGGYEQYF	TGTGCCAGCAGTTCTTACTCAGGGGGAGGCTACGAGCAGTACTTC	.	.	TRBV6-6	TRBJ2-7
CASSAMRQGVDTQYF	TGTGCCAGCAGTGCTATGAGACAGGGGGTAGATACGCAGTATTTT	.	TRBD1	TRBV2	TRBJ2-3
CASSPPGTGYTEAFF	TGTGCCAGCAGTCCGCCCGGGACAGGGTACACTGAAGCTTTCTTT	.	TRBD1	TRBV27	TRBJ1-1
CASSPHVKTGQRNTIYF	TGTGCCAGCAGCCCCCATGTCAAGACAGGGCAAAGAAACACCATATATTTT	few	TRBD1	TRBV27	TRBJ1-3
CASSQDRGNQPQHF	TGTGCCAGCAGCCAAGATAGGGGGAATCAGCCCCAGCATTTT	.	.	TRBV4-2	TRBJ1-5
CATSRELAGSQFF	TGTGCCACCAGCAGAGAGTTAGCGGGATCTCAGTTCTTC	.	TRBD2	TRBV15	TRBJ2-1
CASSERRGNQPQHF	TGTGCCAGCAGTGAGCGGAGGGGCAATCAGCCCCAGCATTTT	.	.	TRBV6-1	TRBJ1-5
CASSLRPGGRNTGELFF	TGTGCCAGCAGCTTAAGGCCAGGGGGCCGTAACACCGGGGAGCTGTTTTTT	.	TRBD1	TRBV7-8	TRBJ2-2
CASSLGQTGNTIYF	TGTGCCAGCAGCTTGGGACAGACTGGAAACACCATATATTTT	.	TRBD1	TRBV7-6	TRBJ1-3
CATRTSSYNSPLHF	TGTGCCACGAGAACTAGCTCCTATAATTCACCCCTCCACTTT	.	.	TRBV27	TRBJ1-6
CASSLLVGGSSYNEQFF	TGTGCCAGCAGCTTACTCGTGGGCGGGAGCTCCTACAATGAGCAGTTCTTC	.	TRBD2	TRBV7-7	TRBJ2-1
CASSDPFEQYF	TGTGCCAGCAGTGACCCTTTCGAGCAGTACTTC	.	.	TRBV6-1	TRBJ2-7
CASRGTGEHNEQFF	TGTGCCAGCAGAGGGACAGGGGAACACAATGAGCAGTTCTTC	.	TRBD1	TRBV6-6	TRBJ2-1
CASSLGLSGGTIYEQYF	TGTGCCAGCAGTTTAGGCCTGAGCGGGGGAACGATCTACGAGCAGTACTTC	.	TRBD2	TRBV28	TRBJ2-7
CASSVTSGRADEQYF	TGTGCCAGCAGCGTGACTAGCGGGAGGGCCGACGAGCAGTACTTC	.	TRBD2	TRBV9	TRBJ2-7
CASSPPRGEGETQYF	TGTGCCAGCAGTCCCCCAAGAGGGGAGGGGGAGACCCAGTACTTC	.	TRBD2	TRBV28	TRBJ2-5
CASSKTGYEQYF	TGTGCCAGCAGCAAAACAGGCTACGAGCAGTACTTC	.	.	TRBV28	TRBJ2-7
CASSVAIGQGAPDQETQYF	TGTGCCAGCAGCGTAGCTATAGGACAGGGGGCGCCGGACCAAGAGACCCAGTACTTC	.	TRBD1	TRBV9	TRBJ2-5
CASSEKTRDRRNNEQFF	TGTGCCAGCAGTGAAAAGACCCGGGACAGAAGAAACAATGAGCAGTTCTTC	.	TRBD1	TRBV2	TRBJ2-1
CASSLYTSGRAQTQYF	TGTGCCAGCAGCTTGTATACTAGCGGGAGAGCGCAGACCCAGTACTTC	.	TRBD2	TRBV7-9	TRBJ2-5
CASSFSGVSSYEQYF	TGTGCCAGCAGCTTTAGCGGGGTTAGCTCCTACGAGCAGTACTTC	few	TRBD2	TRBV7-8	TRBJ2-7
CAWTGGHYGYTF	TGTGCCTGGACGGGGGGTCACTATGGCTACACCTTC	.	.	TRBV30	TRBJ1-2
CASYLGLSGAQYF	TGCGCCAGCTATTTAGGACTCTCCGGGGCCCAGTACTTC	.	.	TRBV10-1	TRBJ2-5
CASSLGRTSGGRSSYEQYF	TGTGCCAGCAGCTTGGGTCGAACTAGCGGGGGAAGGAGCTCCTACGAGCAGTACTTC	.	TRBD2	TRBV5-4	TRBJ2-7
CSVLRGGSYEQYF	TGCAGCGTGCTCAGGGGCGGGTCCTACGAGCAGTACTTC	.	.	TRBV29-1	TRBJ2-7
CASSLFFSANPDTQYF	TGTGCCAGCAGCTTATTTTTTAGCGCGAACCCAGATACGCAGTATTTT	.	.	TRBV11-3	TRBJ2-3
CASSRGTASTDTQYF	TGTGCCAGCAGCCGAGGGACAGCTAGCACAGATACGCAGTATTTT	once	TRBD1	TRBV11-3	TRBJ2-3
CAIRATSGQGSYEQYF	TGTGCCATCAGGGCGACTAGCGGGCAGGGTTCCTACGAGCAGTACTTC	.	TRBD2	TRBV10-3	TRBJ2-7
CASSPPGRVGGEQFF	TGTGCCAGCAGCCCACCCGGGAGGGTCGGCGGTGAGCAGTTCTTC	.	TRBD2	TRBV27	TRBJ2-1
CASSLGERYGYTF	TGCGCCAGCAGTTTGGGGGAGCGCTATGGCTACACCTTC	.	.	TRBV5-1	TRBJ1-2
CSVEGGSSTDTQYF	TGCAGCGTTGAGGGCGGGTCTAGCACAGATACGCAGTATTTT	.	.	TRBV29-1	TRBJ2-3
CASSEAWGGGPKTQYF	TGTGCCAGCAGTGAAGCTTGGGGGGGAGGGCCCAAGACCCAGTACTTC	.	TRBD2	TRBV6-1	TRBJ2-5
CASSFSAGGPDTQYF	TGTGCCAGCAGCTTTTCAGCGGGAGGTCCAGATACGCAGTATTTT	.	TRBD2	TRBV7-3	TRBJ2-3
CASSPQGGSDNSPLHF	TGTGCCAGCTCACCACAGGGGGGGTCTGATAATTCACCCCTCCACTTT	few	.	TRBV18	TRBJ1-6
CASSQVTSEVGELFF	TGCGCCAGCAGCCAGGTTACTAGTGAGGTCGGGGAGCTGTTTTTT	.	.	TRBV4-1	TRBJ2-2
CASSGDRGKSDTQYF	TGTGCCAGCAGTGGTGACAGGGGGAAGTCAGATACGCAGTATTTT	few	TRBD1	TRBV2	TRBJ2-3
CAITRGLDEKLFF	TGTGCCATCACTCGGGGATTGGATGAAAAACTGTTTTTT	.	.	TRBV10-3	TRBJ1-4
CASSPRTGGVDGYTF	TGCGCCAGCAGCCCCCGGACAGGGGGCGTGGATGGCTACACCTTC	.	TRBD1	TRBV4-3	TRBJ1-2
CSVGTSGKTYEQYF	TGCAGCGTTGGGACTAGCGGCAAGACCTACGAGCAGTACTTC	few	TRBD2	TRBV29-1	TRBJ2-7
CASSETSYEQYF	TGTGCCAGCAGTGAAACCTCCTACGAGCAGTACTTC	.	.	TRBV6-1	TRBJ2-7
CASSLVGTGNYEQYF	TGTGCCAGCAGTTTAGTGGGGACAGGGAACTACGAGCAGTACTTC	.	TRBD1	TRBV28	TRBJ2-7
CASSLGHGLSGTNTGELFF	TGTGCCAGCAGCTTGGGCCACGGGTTATCGGGAACGAACACCGGGGAGCTGTTTTTT	.	.	TRBV5-8	TRBJ2-2
CASSSTSGNTIYF	TGTGCCAGCTCCTCTACCTCTGGAAACACCATATATTTT	.	.	TRBV18	TRBJ1-3
CASSEEGGAGLAGAYHEQYF	TGTGCCAGCAGTGAAGAAGGGGGCGCGGGACTAGCGGGAGCTTACCACGAGCAGTACTTC	few	TRBD2	TRBV6-1	TRBJ2-7
CASSLAGGAYNEQFF	TGTGCCAGCAGCTTAGCGGGAGGGGCCTACAATGAGCAGTTCTTC	few	TRBD2	TRBV7-9	TRBJ2-1
CASSFPQQKQFF	TGTGCCAGCAGCTTTCCGCAACAGAAGCAGTTCTTC	few	.	TRBV7-8	TRBJ2-1
CASSQEPGRNQPQHF	TGTGCCAGCAGCCAAGAACCTGGGCGAAATCAGCCCCAGCATTTT	.	.	TRBV4-2	TRBJ1-5
CASSLSTGRSGGLFF	TGTGCCAGCAGTTTATCGACAGGCAGGAGCGGAGGGCTGTTTTTT	.	.	TRBV27	TRBJ2-2
CASSQGQGPSTDTQYF	TGCGCCAGCAGCCAAGGACAGGGCCCTAGCACAGATACGCAGTATTTT	.	TRBD1	TRBV4-1	TRBJ2-3